The 14 T cell receptor beta chains in this list originate from one sample, sequenced in a study of cytomegalovirus exposure and HLA in healthy donors. PCR involved 60 Vbeta and 13 Jbeta primers. Here immunoSEQ multiplex PCR was the method, and the copy in TCRdb shows in-frame clones only, minus some. The data show roughly 140,000 clones, over 65% seen once. The material sequenced was PBMCs. Receptors originate from a woman in her thirties in good health and CMV-seronegative.

The chain uses TRBV7-2 and TRBJ2-2, with 13 nucleotides matching TRBD2. The CDR3 is 18 amino acids. V trimming: 5 bases; J trimming: 7 bases; junction bases outside the gene matches: 13. Germline values: CDR1 SGHTA, CDR2 FQGNSA. The CDR3 reads CASSQAPTSGGADGELFF. In DNA, the CDR3 is TGTGCCAGCAGCCAAGCGCCCACTAGCGGGGGGGCGGACGGGGAGCTGTTTTTT.

In this sample, this clone turned up once. This chain uses TRBV6-1 with TRBJ1-2, with TRBD1 matching over 8 bases. Germline loops: CDR1 MNHNS, CDR2 SASEGT. The length of the CDR3 is 16 residues. With V trimmed by 2 bases and J by 4 bases, 9 bases remained unmatched. CDR3 residues: CASSELGQGDFYGYTF. The DNA of the CDR3 is TGTGCCAGCAGTGAACTTGGACAGGGTGATTTCTATGGCTACACCTTC.

This clone has a handful of counts. CDR3 DNA sequence: TGTGCCAGCAGCCATCCGGACAGTGAAGCTTTCTTT. This gives the protein CASSHPDSEAFF. J is TRBJ1-1 and V is TRBV6-6; D may be TRBD1 (6 bases). V was cut by 6 bases and J by 7 bases, with 12 bases left in between. Germline-derived CDR1 and CDR2 are MNHNY and SVGAGI (reference sequence). This CDR3 has 12 amino acids.

This clone has only a few counts. This chain connects TRBV2 to TRBJ1-5; D unresolved. The V gene lost 4 bases and the J gene lost 5 bases, with 6 bases spanning the gap. CDR3 length: 12 amino acids. Per germline, CDR1 SNHLY and CDR2 FYNNEI. The CDR3 loop is CASSGNDQPQHF. The CDR3 DNA reads TGTGCCAGCAGTGGTAATGATCAGCCCCAGCATTTT.

The DNA for the CDR3 is TGTGCCTGGAGTCCCGGGAACCGAAATGAAAAACTGTTTTTT. This sequence encodes CAWSPGNRNEKLFF. The chain links TRBV30 to TRBJ1-4; D is undetermined. The CDR3 runs to 14 residues. The germline CDR1 and CDR2 sequences are GTSNPN and SVGIG (reference sequence). Between the trimmed V and J ends, which lost 2 bases and 5 bases, there was a span of 12 bases.

CDR3 region: CASSSGLAGVQETQYF. The CDR3 DNA reads as TGTGCCAGCAGTTCCGGACTAGCGGGGGTCCAAGAGACCCAGTACTTC. The chain has TRBV27 and TRBJ2-5; 13 bases align to TRBD2. The CDR3 consists of 16 residues. Germline V gene data show CDR1 as MNHEY and CDR2 as SMNVEV (reference sequence). The V and J ends lost 4 bases and 1 base, in that order; junction bases with no gene match: 3.

V gene TRBV25-1 combines with J gene TRBJ1-6; 7 bases are a match to TRBD1. The germline CDR1 and CDR2 sequences are MGHDK and SYGVNS. The CDR3 loop spans 13 amino acids. Trimming removed 10 bases from V and 8 bases from J; junction bases left unmatched: 8. The CDR3 is CATQTGWDSPLHF. DNA of the CDR3: TGTGCCACCCAGACAGGGTGGGATTCACCCCTCCACTTT.

As to this clone: The junction does not match germline at one end; this may be a read error. The CDR3 protein is CSSSSVEGSGGFDTQYF. CDR3 nucleotides: TGTTCCAGCAGCTCCGTCGAGGGAAGCGGGGGGTTCGATACGCAGTATTTT. The chain combines TRBV7-9 with TRBJ2-3, with 9 bases lining up with TRBD2. CDR1 and CDR2 (germline): SEHNR, FQNEAQ (reference sequence). This CDR3 is built from 17 residues.

This clone was detected only a few times. Other DNA sequences in the same sample also yield this CDR3. V usage is TRBV18 and J usage is TRBJ2-3; TRBD1 agrees at 8 bases. The V segment lost 3 bases and the J segment 0 bases; nucleotides outside the gene matches: 2. Germline lookup yields CDR1 KGHSH and CDR2 LQKENI. The CDR3 length is 15 residues. In nucleotides, the CDR3 is TGTGCCAGCTCACCGCAGGGGGCGAGCACAGATACGCAGTATTTT. The encoded protein is CASSPQGASTDTQYF. Drawing the rest from reference TRBV18 and TRBJ2-3, the complete variable domain is NAGVMQNPRHLVRRRGQEARLRCSPMKGHSHVYWYRQLPEEGLKFMVYLQKENIIDESGMPKERFSAEFPKEGPSILRIQQVVRGDSAAYFCASSPQGASTDTQYFGPGTRLTVL.

The chain recombines TRBV29-1 with TRBJ2-3; 10 bases align to TRBD2. Germline V gives CDR1 SQVTM, CDR2 ANQGSEA. With 8 bases clipped from V and 2 bases from J, the junction kept 7 bases outside the gene matches. The CDR3 is made up of 14 amino acids. The CDR3 sequence is CSISSGGTTDTQYF. The CDR3 nucleotides read TGCAGCATTTCTAGCGGGGGAACCACAGATACGCAGTATTTT.

Only a few counts were recorded for this clone. The chain carries TRBV27 and TRBJ1-2; 7 nucleotides align to TRBD1. With V trimmed by 8 bases and J by 2 bases, 5 bases remained unmatched. Germline V CDR1 and CDR2: MNHEY, SMNVEV (reference sequence). CDR3 length: 13 residues. The CDR3 loop is CASAPGGNYGYTF. Written as DNA, the CDR3 is TGTGCCAGCGCCCCAGGGGGGAACTATGGCTACACCTTC.

This clone is a singleton in its sample. The chain has TRBV6-6 and TRBJ2-7, with unresolved D. From germline, CDR1 is MNHNY and CDR2 SVGAGI (reference sequence). The CDR3 consists of 12 residues. Trimming took 6 bases from V and 2 from J, leaving 8 bases between them. The CDR3 nucleotides read TGTGCCAGCAGATACACAGCCTACGAGCAGTACGTC. Translating gives CASRYTAYEQYV.

The CDR3 coding sequence is TGTGCCAGCATTAAAAGAACTATTAGGGGCTCCAAAAACATTCAGTACTTC. Translation: CASIKRTIRGSKNIQYF. The chain employs TRBV2 and TRBJ2-4, with D possibly being TRBD1 (5 bases). Per the germline V gene, CDR1 is SNHLY and CDR2 is FYNNEI. Trimming cost V 7 bases and J 2 bases, with 21 bases left between them. The CDR3 runs 17 residues.

The V call is TRBV10-3, the J call TRBJ2-7; a weak D match, TRBD2 (5 bases). There are 18 residues in the CDR3. Looked up from germline, CDR1 is ENHRY and CDR2 is SYGVKD. V gave up 0 bases and J gave up 3 bases, with 21 bases separating them. The CDR3 reads CAISESSGSRLGSYEQYF. CDR3 bases: TGTGCCATCAGTGAGTCATCGGGCTCTCGACTTGGGAGCTACGAGCAGTACTTC.